A single sample gave rise to the 5 T cell receptor beta chains below, sequenced in a study of PD-L1 blockade in urothelial cancer. Profiling relied on immunoSEQ multiplex PCR, and the TCRdb table lists in-frame clones only, not all of them. The sample records 90,000 or so clones, 85% to 90% being singletons. The time point was: pretreatment peripheral blood. The specimen comprised PBMCs, sampled around atezolizumab (anti-PD-L1) treatment. The receptors come from a man aged 60 to 75 with urothelial cancer.

The chain employs TRBV21-1 and TRBJ1-4; the table gives TRBD1 as D, unverified against the DNA. TRBV21-1 is listed as a pseudogene. This CDR3 spans 17 amino acids. The CDR3 DNA follows: TGTGCCAGCAGCAAAGATCGGGACAGGGGGCGACATGAAAAACTGTTTTTT. It translates to CASSKDRDRGRHEKLFF.

This chain links TRBV5-1 with TRBJ1-3; no clear D gene. Germline V gene sequence: CDR1 SGHRS, CDR2 YFSETQ. Trimming took off 4 bases at V and 2 bases at J, with 13 bases between the two ends. The CDR3 length is 15 residues. The CDR3 loop reads CASSEEAITGNTIYF. The CDR3 bases are TGCGCCAGCAGCGAAGAGGCCATTACTGGAAACACCATATATTTT.

This clone was counted once. V usage is TRBV9 and J usage is TRBJ1-4; D is uncertain. The ends were cut back, 0 bases at V and 0 bases at J, with 6 bases in the middle. Per germline, CDR1 SGDLS and CDR2 YYNGEE. The CDR3 length is 15 residues. The CDR3 nucleotides read TGTGCCAGCAGCGTAGGGCAGACAACTAATGAAAAACTGTTTTTT. Protein product: CASSVGQTTNEKLFF.

The chain uses TRBV2 and TRBJ2-5; 10 nucleotides align to TRBD1. Germline-derived CDR1 and CDR2 are SNHLY and FYNNEI. J gave up 4 bases and V 6 bases, and 5 bases lay outside the gene matches. The CDR3 runs 14 residues. The CDR3: CASRTGTGAETQYF. Here the CDR3 DNA reads TGTGCCAGCAGAACCGGGACAGGGGCAGAGACCCAGTACTTC.

This chain joins TRBV7-9 and TRBJ2-5; 12 bases are shared with TRBD2. Per germline, CDR1 SEHNR and CDR2 FQNEAQ (reference sequence). This CDR3 has 16 amino acids. The junction had 12 bases not matched to a gene; V was cut back by 8 bases and J by 5 bases. CDR3 coding DNA: TGTGCCAGCGGGGGGGCTAGCGGGAGGGCGGTGGAGACCCAGTACTTC. As protein: CASGGASGRAVETQYF.